These T cell receptor beta chains were read from a single sample in a study of beta chain features in type 1 diabetes. Assay used: immunoSEQ multiplex PCR; TCRdb lists only in-frame clones, some missing. The repertoire consists of 680,000 or so clones, with about 16% occurring once and the leading ten covering about 0.086%. The sample taken for sequencing was naive CD4+ T cells from blood. The receptor set was obtained from a man aged 18 to 30 in good health. CDR3s leave out the opening cysteine and the closing phenylalanine or tryptophan. The order of the fields is CDR3 length, V gene, clone size, J gene, CDR3 protein. Clone size appears in some rows only: once, few, many, or a class for an expanded clone.

cdr3_length: 13
v_call: TRBV7-2
clone_size: .
j_call: TRBJ1-2
cdr3_aa: ASSLSTGESKGYT

cdr3_length: 10
v_call: TRBV29-1
clone_size: few
j_call: TRBJ2-3
cdr3_aa: SLQKHTDTQY

cdr3_length: 14
v_call: TRBV12-5
clone_size: few
j_call: TRBJ2-5
cdr3_aa: ASGLILRGREETQY

cdr3_length: 14
v_call: TRBV6-4
clone_size: .
j_call: TRBJ1-2
cdr3_aa: ASSAAWDNRVGGYT

cdr3_length: 13
v_call: TRBV7-2
clone_size: .
j_call: TRBJ1-4
cdr3_aa: ASSLVGGGSEKLF

cdr3_length: 8
v_call: TRBV20-1
clone_size: .
j_call: TRBJ1-1
cdr3_aa: SASYTEAF

cdr3_length: 13
v_call: TRBV4-2
clone_size: .
j_call: TRBJ2-2
cdr3_aa: ASSQDIGNTGELF

cdr3_length: 11
v_call: TRBV18
clone_size: few
j_call: TRBJ1-1
cdr3_aa: ASSGSVNTEAF

cdr3_length: 11
v_call: TRBV2
clone_size: .
j_call: TRBJ1-1
cdr3_aa: ASSERGVTEAF

cdr3_length: 11
v_call: TRBV10-3
clone_size: few
j_call: TRBJ1-5
cdr3_aa: AIKGQGDQPQH

cdr3_length: 11
v_call: TRBV4-2
clone_size: .
j_call: TRBJ2-7
cdr3_aa: ASSQGVTYEQY

cdr3_length: 13
v_call: TRBV4-3
clone_size: few
j_call: TRBJ1-1
cdr3_aa: ASSQEPGVYTEAF

cdr3_length: 12
v_call: TRBV27
clone_size: .
j_call: TRBJ2-5
cdr3_aa: ASSLAGVGETQY

cdr3_length: 14
v_call: TRBV6-5
clone_size: .
j_call: TRBJ1-4
cdr3_aa: ASSYSLSRPNEKLF

cdr3_length: 12
v_call: TRBV7-2
clone_size: few
j_call: TRBJ1-1
cdr3_aa: ASSLASLRAGAF

cdr3_length: 15
v_call: TRBV9
clone_size: few
j_call: TRBJ2-7
cdr3_aa: ASSVERTGGLCYEQY

cdr3_length: 14
v_call: TRBV28
clone_size: few
j_call: TRBJ2-4
cdr3_aa: ASSLDAGRAKNIQY

cdr3_length: 12
v_call: TRBV5-1
clone_size: .
j_call: TRBJ1-2
cdr3_aa: ASSTVQGFVGYT

cdr3_length: 12
v_call: TRBV11-2
clone_size: .
j_call: TRBJ2-5
cdr3_aa: ASRRMGQQETQY

cdr3_length: 11
v_call: TRBV11-2
clone_size: few
j_call: TRBJ2-1
cdr3_aa: ASSRRTSGGQF

cdr3_length: 14
v_call: TRBV18
clone_size: once
j_call: TRBJ1-2
cdr3_aa: ASSPQGQGHLWDYT

cdr3_length: 15
v_call: TRBV28
clone_size: few
j_call: TRBJ2-1
cdr3_aa: ASTIATGTRDHNEQF

cdr3_length: 12
v_call: TRBV28
clone_size: few
j_call: TRBJ2-4
cdr3_aa: ASSLSFGSGDQY

cdr3_length: 14
v_call: TRBV7-2
clone_size: .
j_call: TRBJ1-4
cdr3_aa: ASSFRGGIYSEKLF

cdr3_length: 13
v_call: TRBV7-9
clone_size: .
j_call: TRBJ2-3
cdr3_aa: ASSFSGGATDTQY

cdr3_length: 9
v_call: TRBV20-1
clone_size: few
j_call: .
cdr3_aa: SSRQGYEQY

cdr3_length: 13
v_call: TRBV6-4
clone_size: few
j_call: TRBJ1-1
cdr3_aa: ASSADRGLGTEAF

cdr3_length: 13
v_call: TRBV27
clone_size: .
j_call: TRBJ2-1
cdr3_aa: ASRLAGAGNNEQF

cdr3_length: 14
v_call: TRBV27
clone_size: .
j_call: TRBJ2-2
cdr3_aa: ASSSRRAGDTGELF

cdr3_length: 10
v_call: TRBV7-2
clone_size: .
j_call: TRBJ2-7
cdr3_aa: ASSRVYYEQY

cdr3_length: 13
v_call: TRBV5-1
clone_size: .
j_call: TRBJ2-5
cdr3_aa: ASSLAMVPKGTQY

cdr3_length: 11
v_call: TRBV5-1
clone_size: .
j_call: TRBJ2-1
cdr3_aa: ASSMDRYNEQF

cdr3_length: 14
v_call: TRBV25-1
clone_size: few
j_call: TRBJ2-1
cdr3_aa: ASSEWAGGRYNEQF

cdr3_length: 12
v_call: TRBV9
clone_size: .
j_call: TRBJ2-7
cdr3_aa: ASSVAQGIYEQY

cdr3_length: 14
v_call: TRBV9
clone_size: few
j_call: TRBJ2-5
cdr3_aa: ASSVGASRYGETQY

cdr3_length: 16
v_call: TRBV27
clone_size: .
j_call: TRBJ2-7
cdr3_aa: ASSRERVGGTGLYEQY

cdr3_length: 11
v_call: TRBV7-3
clone_size: .
j_call: TRBJ1-1
cdr3_aa: ASSLGQGTEAF

cdr3_length: 14
v_call: TRBV5-1
clone_size: few
j_call: TRBJ2-2
cdr3_aa: ASSGPGQGATGELF

cdr3_length: 14
v_call: TRBV7-3
clone_size: .
j_call: TRBJ2-1
cdr3_aa: ASSPTGTSGRNEQF

cdr3_length: 12
v_call: TRBV19
clone_size: .
j_call: TRBJ1-1
cdr3_aa: ASSIGQLNTEAF

cdr3_length: 14
v_call: TRBV7-2
clone_size: few
j_call: TRBJ2-3
cdr3_aa: ASSLGVLATTDTQY

cdr3_length: 11
v_call: TRBV29-1
clone_size: few
j_call: TRBJ2-3
cdr3_aa: SGGQVITDTQY

cdr3_length: 10
v_call: TRBV28
clone_size: few
j_call: TRBJ2-5
cdr3_aa: ASRGDQETQY

cdr3_length: 14
v_call: TRBV4-1
clone_size: .
j_call: TRBJ2-5
cdr3_aa: ASSHPSGTPVGTQY

cdr3_length: 13
v_call: TRBV7-3
clone_size: .
j_call: TRBJ1-6
cdr3_aa: ASSLEGARNSPLH

cdr3_length: 9
v_call: TRBV18
clone_size: .
j_call: TRBJ2-7
cdr3_aa: ASSSSYEQY

cdr3_length: 13
v_call: TRBV5-6
clone_size: .
j_call: TRBJ2-3
cdr3_aa: ASSLEAGGRDTQY

cdr3_length: 9
v_call: TRBV20-1
clone_size: .
j_call: TRBJ2-1
cdr3_aa: SARPGGGQF

cdr3_length: 12
v_call: TRBV2
clone_size: few
j_call: TRBJ1-2
cdr3_aa: ASSTRTGGYGYT

cdr3_length: 16
v_call: TRBV14
clone_size: .
j_call: TRBJ2-7
cdr3_aa: ASSQGAGASGSSYEQY

cdr3_length: 13
v_call: TRBV4-2
clone_size: few
j_call: TRBJ2-7
cdr3_aa: ASSQDGGGSYEQY

cdr3_length: 12
v_call: TRBV7-2
clone_size: .
j_call: TRBJ1-1
cdr3_aa: ASSFGGMNTEAF

cdr3_length: 14
v_call: TRBV18
clone_size: .
j_call: TRBJ1-5
cdr3_aa: ASSPPGLGSNQPQH

cdr3_length: 12
v_call: TRBV7-2
clone_size: few
j_call: TRBJ2-7
cdr3_aa: ASSLTGPPYEQY

cdr3_length: 13
v_call: TRBV10-3
clone_size: few
j_call: TRBJ2-3
cdr3_aa: AISETGGPTDTQY